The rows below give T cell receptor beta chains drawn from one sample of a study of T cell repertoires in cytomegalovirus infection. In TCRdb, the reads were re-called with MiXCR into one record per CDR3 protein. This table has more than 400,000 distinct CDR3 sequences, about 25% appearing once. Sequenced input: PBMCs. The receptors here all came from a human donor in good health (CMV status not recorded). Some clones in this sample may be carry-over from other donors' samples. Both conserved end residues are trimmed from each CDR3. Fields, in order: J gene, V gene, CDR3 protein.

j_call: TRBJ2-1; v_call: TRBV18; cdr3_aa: ASSRGPDRNEQF
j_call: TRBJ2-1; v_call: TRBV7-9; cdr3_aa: ASSLSEQF
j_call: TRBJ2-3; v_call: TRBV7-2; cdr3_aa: ASSREPISTDTQY
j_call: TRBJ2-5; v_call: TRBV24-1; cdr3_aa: ATSDPRKTETQY
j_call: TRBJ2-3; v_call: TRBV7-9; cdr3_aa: ASTTGTSGPSTDTQY
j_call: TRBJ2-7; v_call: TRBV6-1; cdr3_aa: ASSRENAFTYEQY
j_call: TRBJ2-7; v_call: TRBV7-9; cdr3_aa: ASRVAGEFEQY
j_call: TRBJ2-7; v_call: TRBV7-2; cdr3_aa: ASSAGQGSYEQY
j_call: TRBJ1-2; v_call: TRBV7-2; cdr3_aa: ASSLPDRGAGYT
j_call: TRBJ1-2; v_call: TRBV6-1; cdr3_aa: ASSRTRTGVDYT
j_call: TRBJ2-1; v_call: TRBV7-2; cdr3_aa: ASSLVLLAGAYNEQF
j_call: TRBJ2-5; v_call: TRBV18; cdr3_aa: ASSPSGQETQY
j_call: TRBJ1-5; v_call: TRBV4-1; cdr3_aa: ASSPYRDSNQPQH
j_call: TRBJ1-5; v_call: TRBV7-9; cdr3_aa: ASSLGGARGNQPQH
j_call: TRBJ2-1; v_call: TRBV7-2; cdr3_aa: ASRGREGQYNEQF
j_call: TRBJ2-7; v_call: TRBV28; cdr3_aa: ASSLRLQGSYEQY
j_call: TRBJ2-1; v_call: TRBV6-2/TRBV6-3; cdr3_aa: ASSRRGGRAYNEQF
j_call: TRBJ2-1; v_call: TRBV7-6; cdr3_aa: ASIPLGGSLSYNEQF
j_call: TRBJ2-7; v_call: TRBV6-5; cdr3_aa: ASSREGGRPFEQY
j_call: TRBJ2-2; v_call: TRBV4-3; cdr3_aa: ASSQAISNTGELF
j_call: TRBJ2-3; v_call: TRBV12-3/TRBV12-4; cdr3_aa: ASSLGTGVRTDTQY
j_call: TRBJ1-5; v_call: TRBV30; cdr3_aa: AWSVNRGNQPQH
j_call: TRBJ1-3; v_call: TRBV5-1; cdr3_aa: ASSPGGEPGNTIY
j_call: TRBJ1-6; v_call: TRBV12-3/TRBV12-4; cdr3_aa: ASSQGQAGSPLH
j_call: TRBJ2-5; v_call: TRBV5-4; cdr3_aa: ASSPTEGETQY
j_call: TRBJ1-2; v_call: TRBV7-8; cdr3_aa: ASTGTLARSGYT
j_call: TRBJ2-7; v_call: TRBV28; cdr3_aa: ASSLGSGRGYEQY
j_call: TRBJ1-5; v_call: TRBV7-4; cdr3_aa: ASSSIRDNVPGGNQPQH
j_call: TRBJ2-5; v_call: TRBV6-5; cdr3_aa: ASRGLAGGIKETQY
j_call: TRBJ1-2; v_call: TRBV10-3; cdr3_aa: AIWTGSWGYT
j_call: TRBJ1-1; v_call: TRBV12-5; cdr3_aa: ASGFQNTEAF
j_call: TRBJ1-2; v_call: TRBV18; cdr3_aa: ASSRDRAYPYGYT
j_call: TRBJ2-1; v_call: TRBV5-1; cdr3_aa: ASSSTYRGEYNEQF
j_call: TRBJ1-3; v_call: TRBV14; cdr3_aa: ASSQRTGAFSGNTIY
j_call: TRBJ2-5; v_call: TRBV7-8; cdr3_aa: ASSLTAGGLGTQY
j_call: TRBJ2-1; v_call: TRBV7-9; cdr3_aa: ASSLVRSVNEQF
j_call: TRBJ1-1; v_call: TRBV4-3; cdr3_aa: ASSQDTWNTEAF
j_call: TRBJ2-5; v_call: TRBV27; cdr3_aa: ASRGQVLTETQY
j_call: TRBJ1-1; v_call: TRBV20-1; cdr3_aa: SARRAGRMNTEAF
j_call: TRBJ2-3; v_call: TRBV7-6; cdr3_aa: ASSLAFRGSEAQY
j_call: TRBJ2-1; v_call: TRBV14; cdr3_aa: ASSQVQRSYNEQF
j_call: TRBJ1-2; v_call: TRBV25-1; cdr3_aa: ASSEADRGLEGYT
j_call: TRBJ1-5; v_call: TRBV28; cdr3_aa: ASREGGGGQPQH
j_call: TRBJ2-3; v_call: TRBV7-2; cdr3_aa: ASSLILLAGDRTQY
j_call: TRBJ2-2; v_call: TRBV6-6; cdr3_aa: ASKKAGIGELF
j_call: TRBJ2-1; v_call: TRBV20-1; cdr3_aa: SAALLAGGEQF